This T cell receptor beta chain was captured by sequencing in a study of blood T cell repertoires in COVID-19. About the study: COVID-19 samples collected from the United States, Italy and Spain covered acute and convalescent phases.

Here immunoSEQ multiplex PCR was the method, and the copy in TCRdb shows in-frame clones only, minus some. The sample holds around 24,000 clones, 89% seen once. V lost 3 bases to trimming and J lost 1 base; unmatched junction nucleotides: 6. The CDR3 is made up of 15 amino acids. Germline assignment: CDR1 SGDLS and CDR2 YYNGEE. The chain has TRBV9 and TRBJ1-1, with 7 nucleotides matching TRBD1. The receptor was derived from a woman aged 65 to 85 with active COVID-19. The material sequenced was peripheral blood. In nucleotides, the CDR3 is TGTGCCAGCAGCGCACAGGGGAGTCGGAACACTGAAGCTTTCTTT. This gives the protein CASSAQGSRNTEAFF.